A single sample gave rise to the 24 T cell receptor beta chains below, sequenced in a study of T cell responses to AZD1222 COVID-19 vaccine. Assay used: immunoSEQ multiplex PCR; TCRdb lists only in-frame clones, some missing. The sample contains about 170,000 clones, 87% of which appear only once. The sample here was peripheral blood, taken 28 days after the second AZD1222 dose. These receptors originate from an adult who received the AZD1222 COVID-19 vaccine.

This clone is judged medium-sized. This sequence joins TRBV6-5 and TRBJ1-2; D gene unclear. In germline, CDR1 is MNHEY, CDR2 SVGAGI. Trimming left V 2 bases short and J 0 bases short, with 10 bases between. CDR3 size: 15 residues. CDR3 sequence (DNA): TGTGCCAGCAGTTACGAGTGGGCAGCTAACTATGGCTACACCTTC. This translates into CASSYEWAANYGYTF.

This clone is labeled as medium-sized. The rearrangement joins TRBV4-2 to TRBJ2-2; perhaps TRBD2 as D (7 bases). The V and J ends lost 0 bases and 6 bases respectively, with 11 bases between them. Looked up from germline, CDR1 is LGHNA and CDR2 is YNFKEQ. The CDR3 runs to 15 residues. This CDR3 reads CASSQDFGGPGELFF. CDR3 in DNA: TGTGCCAGCAGCCAAGATTTCGGGGGGCCCGGGGAGCTGTTTTTT.

The chain links TRBV13 to TRBJ2-4; no reliable D call. From germline, CDR1 is PRHDT and CDR2 FYEKMQ (reference sequence). Trimming left V 5 bases short and J 0 bases short, with 14 bases between. The CDR3 loop spans 16 amino acids. The DNA for the CDR3 is TGTGCCAGCAGCATGGGCGTGGTCCTAGCCAAAAACATTCAGTACTTC. This gives the protein CASSMGVVLAKNIQYF.

The chain uses TRBV5-5 and TRBJ1-1, with D unclear. The germline V gene has CDR1 SGHKS and CDR2 YYEKEE (reference sequence). This CDR3 region has 13 residues. With 0 bases removed from V and 7 bases from J, the gap between germline ends came to 10 bases. This chain's CDR3 is CASSLADGYEAFF. DNA for the CDR3: TGTGCCAGCAGCTTGGCCGACGGATATGAAGCTTTCTTT.

The J gene is TRBJ2-7, the V gene TRBV3-1 (or the pseudogene TRBV3-2), with 10 bases matching TRBD1. With 4 bases clipped from V and 5 bases from J, the junction kept 8 bases outside the gene matches. The CDR3 loop spans 15 amino acids. CDR1 and CDR2 from the germline V gene are LGHDT and YNNKEL (reference sequence). In nucleotides, the CDR3 is TGTGCCAGCAGCCGGTGGACAGGGGGTGGAGACGAGCAGTACTTC. Translation gives CASSRWTGGGDEQYF.

The CDR3 sequence: CASSLQGPETQYF. The CDR3 region has the DNA TGTGCCAGCAGCTTGCAGGGGCCGGAGACCCAGTACTTC. This chain joins TRBV27 and TRBJ2-5; TRBD1 might be the D (6 bases). Germline CDR1 and CDR2: MNHEY and SMNVEV (reference sequence). The V end was cut by 6 bases, the J end by 5 bases, with 13 bases between. CDR3 length equals 13 residues.

This chain uses TRBV12-3 or TRBV12-4 with TRBJ2-7, with 9 nucleotides matching TRBD2. The CDR3 has 13 amino acids. V was pared by 8 bases and J by 6 bases, with 8 bases of the junction left unmatched. The CDR3 DNA reads as TGTGCCAGCTCCGAGGGACTAGCAGCCGAGCAGTACTTC. It codes for CASSEGLAAEQYF.

The V gene is TRBV19, the J gene TRBJ1-5, with 7 bases aligning to TRBD1. Germline CDR1 is LNHDA and CDR2 is SQIVND (reference sequence). The CDR3 has 15 residues. J lost 1 base, V lost 4 bases, and 4 bases had no gene match. The chain's CDR3 is CASSKQQGSNQPQHF. The DNA of the CDR3 is TGTGCCAGTAGTAAGCAACAGGGGAGCAATCAGCCCCAGCATTTT.

The V call is TRBV4-1, the J call TRBJ1-2; D gene uncertain. Looked up from germline, CDR1 is MGHRA and CDR2 is YSYEKL. V was pared by 0 bases and J by 2 bases, with 13 bases between. The CDR3 length is 16 residues. CDR3 nucleotides: TGCGCCAGCAGCCAAGATTTCGACCCGACGAACTATGGCTACACCTTC. Translation gives CASSQDFDPTNYGYTF.

V and J are TRBV18 and TRBJ2-7; tentatively, D is TRBD1 or TRBD2 (5 bases each). The ends were cut back, 4 bases at V and 5 bases at J, with 18 bases in the middle. CDR3 size: 15 residues. Germline CDR1 is KGHSH and CDR2 is LQKENI. The CDR3 region is CASSRPLGAKNEQYF. The CDR3 DNA reads as TGTGCCAGCTCACGGCCGCTCGGGGCAAAGAACGAGCAGTACTTC. Together with reference TRBV18 and TRBJ2-7, the CDR3 gives the full variable domain: NAGVMQNPRHLVRRRGQEARLRCSPMKGHSHVYWYRQLPEEGLKFMVYLQKENIIDESGMPKERFSAEFPKEGPSILRIQQVVRGDSAAYFCASSRPLGAKNEQYFGPGTRLTVT.

This chain connects TRBV7-2 to TRBJ2-2; 12 bases fit TRBD2. V shed 5 bases and J 8 bases; nucleotides not matched to a gene: 6. CDR3 length: 15 residues. The germline V gene encodes CDR1 SGHTA and CDR2 FQGNSA. The CDR3 loop reads CASSIGLAGIGELFF. CDR3 sequence (DNA): TGTGCCAGCAGCATCGGACTAGCGGGGATTGGGGAGCTGTTTTTT.

The genes are TRBV6-2 or TRBV6-3 and TRBJ2-3; 7 bases line up with TRBD1. The CDR3 contains 15 residues. With 5 bases clipped from V and 2 bases from J, the junction kept 7 bases outside the gene matches. Germline V gene sequence: CDR1 MNHEY, CDR2 SVGEGT. The CDR3 nucleotides read TGTGCCAGCAGTAAGGGGACAGTATTCACAGATACGCAGTATTTT. Amino acids: CASSKGTVFTDTQYF.

The chain is built from TRBV5-1 and TRBJ1-5, with D possibly matching TRBD1 (5 bases). Germline CDR1 reads SGHRS; CDR2 reads YFSETQ. The CDR3 is 14 amino acids. Between the trimmed V and J ends, which lost 0 bases and 6 bases, there was a span of 10 bases. In nucleotides, the CDR3 is TGCGCCAGCAGCTTGGGGTCGGGGACTCAGCCCCAGCATTTT. Residues: CASSLGSGTQPQHF.

The chain recombines TRBV5-5 with TRBJ1-2, with a tentative D call TRBD1 (5 bases). CDR3 length: 15 amino acids. The germline V gene encodes CDR1 SGHKS and CDR2 YYEKEE (reference sequence). V dropped 3 bases and J dropped 8 bases, with 20 bases sitting between them. CDR3 coding DNA: TGTGCCAGCAGCTGGGGAATAGGGGCACCAGGGGGCTACACCTTC. This sequence encodes CASSWGIGAPGGYTF.

The chain is built from TRBV4-1 and TRBJ2-2; D is possibly TRBD1 (5 bases). The CDR3 covers 14 residues. With 0 bases removed from V and 9 bases from J, the gap between germline ends came to 11 bases. CDR1 and CDR2 from the germline V gene are MGHRA and YSYEKL. CDR3 coding DNA: TGCGCCAGCAGCCAAGAAGGGGTAGTCCGGGAGCTGTTTTTT. Amino acid sequence: CASSQEGVVRELFF.

This clone appeared a few times. The genes are TRBV5-5 and TRBJ2-1; 9 bases agree with TRBD2. This CDR3 is 17 amino acids long. Germline CDR1 reads SGHKS; CDR2 reads YYEKEE (reference sequence). The trim removed 1 base at V and 3 bases at J, leaving 8 bases unmatched. The CDR3 nucleotides read TGTGCCAGCAGCTTGAATCCAGCGGGGGGCTACTACAATGAGCAGTTCTTC. It codes for CASSLNPAGGYYNEQFF.

The chain couples TRBV4-2 to TRBJ2-1, with D tentatively TRBD1 (5 bases). CDR3 size: 16 residues. Trimming cost V 2 bases and J 1 base, with 12 bases left between them. Germline CDR1 reads LGHNA; CDR2 reads YNFKEQ. The chain's CDR3 is CASSQMTVFSYNEQFF. The CDR3 nucleotides read TGTGCCAGCAGCCAAATGACAGTTTTTTCCTACAATGAGCAGTTCTTC.

V is TRBV5-1 and J is TRBJ2-4; either TRBD1 or TRBD2 may supply D (5 bases each). The germline V gene has CDR1 SGHRS and CDR2 YFSETQ. With 0 bases removed from V and 9 bases from J, the gap between germline ends came to 16 bases. This CDR3 is 15 amino acids long. The CDR3 is CASSLGGTKETIQYF. The CDR3 coding sequence is TGCGCCAGCAGCTTGGGAGGGACGAAAGAAACCATTCAGTACTTC.

The chain employs TRBV12-3 or TRBV12-4 and TRBJ1-1, with D unclear. CDR3 size: 13 residues. V lost 6 bases, J lost 0 bases, and 8 bases lay in between. CDR3: CASSHNLNTEAFF. The CDR3 region has the DNA TGTGCCAGCAGCCATAATTTGAACACTGAAGCTTTCTTT.

This chain uses TRBV5-4 with TRBJ1-3; D unresolved. The CDR3 covers 14 residues. Germline V gives CDR1 SGHNT, CDR2 YYREEE (reference sequence). Trimming cost V 0 bases and J 1 base, with 5 bases left between them. CDR3 nucleotides: TGTGCCAGCAGCTTGGGAGGTTCTGGAAACACCATATATTTT. This codes for CASSLGGSGNTIYF.

The J gene is TRBJ2-1, the V gene TRBV5-1; 10 bases are a match to TRBD2. Per the germline V gene, CDR1 is SGHRS and CDR2 is YFSETQ. This CDR3 contains 15 residues. V lost 5 bases and J lost 10; bases outside the gene matches: 12. This chain's CDR3 is CASSFVASGGGEQFF. The CDR3 DNA reads TGCGCCAGCAGTTTCGTGGCTAGCGGGGGTGGGGAGCAGTTCTTC.

The chain recombines TRBV5-1 with TRBJ2-3, with TRBD2 as a possible D gene (6 bases). This CDR3 is built from 14 residues. The ends were cut back, 4 bases at V and 2 bases at J, with 11 bases in the middle. Germline V gene sequence: CDR1 SGHRS, CDR2 YFSETQ. In nucleotides, the CDR3 is TGCGCCAGCAGCCGGAGGGTGGCCACAGATACGCAGTATTTT. This codes for CASSRRVATDTQYF.

CDR3 residues: CASSPDRGYGYTF. CDR3 DNA sequence: TGTGCCAGCAGCCCAGACAGGGGATATGGCTACACCTTC. This chain links TRBV6-5 with TRBJ1-2; the match to TRBD1 covers 8 bases. Trimming removed 6 bases from V and 5 bases from J; junction bases left unmatched: 5. Germline assignment: CDR1 MNHEY and CDR2 SVGAGI. This CDR3 region has 13 residues.

This chain links TRBV18 with TRBJ2-1; perhaps TRBD2 as D (6 bases). Per germline, CDR1 KGHSH and CDR2 LQKENI. The V and J ends lost 3 bases and 4 bases respectively, with 16 bases between them. This CDR3 is 16 amino acids long. As DNA, the CDR3 is TGTGCCAGCTCACCTTCGCGGGGAGTGGAATACAATGAGCAGTTCTTC. This sequence encodes CASSPSRGVEYNEQFF.